This record concerns one TCR beta chain sequence. No antigen is known for it. The data were obtained in a study of T-cell memory formation after mild COVID-19. Study-wide context: Across donors, TCR clusters were largely donor specific. Study outcomes and limitations: Clones which contracted sat mainly in CM and EM if CD4+, and in EMRA if CD8+.

A 5'RACE reaction primed in the constant segment made cDNA libraries of TCR alpha and TCR beta, and these carried sample barcodes and UMIs. In TCRdb, the 5' RACE reads were re-called with MiXCR into one record per CDR3 protein. Among roughly 450,000 distinct CDR3 sequences listed, roughly 20% were seen once. The TCR was taken from an adult woman who had mild COVID-19 (a few samples of this study predate the infection). Cell type and time point are not known. The sequenced material came from PBMCs or a T cell subset sorted from them (not recorded which).

The CDR3 DNA follows: TGTGCCAGCAGCTTAGACAGACACCAAGAGACCCAGTACTTC. Amino acid sequence: CASSLDRHQETQYF. The chain uses TRBV7-2 and TRBJ2-5; D ambiguous. The CDR3 loop spans 14 amino acids. Germline V gene data show CDR1 as SGHTA and CDR2 as FQGNSA. V dropped 1 base and J dropped 0 bases, with 6 bases sitting between them.